This TCR beta chain stems from a study of cytomegalovirus exposure and HLA in healthy donors. Study-wide results and limits: Later analysis associated a missense DCLRE1C variant with TCR beta V- and J-gene trimming.

Germline CDR1 and CDR2: SGHDT and YYEEEE. V lost 0 bases and J 0 bases, leaving 6 bases between the germline ends. This CDR3 comprises 14 residues. With regard to this clone: Antigen: not known.

The PCR ran on 60 Vbeta and 13 Jbeta primers. TCRdb's table, derived via immunoSEQ multiplex PCR, lists solely in-frame clones and lacks some. The sample has nearly 110,000 clones; over 70% are singletons. Sequenced input: PBMCs. The chain has TRBV5-6 and TRBJ1-2; D unclear. This receptor was obtained from a boy between 5 and 17 years old in good health and CMV-seronegative. CDR3 sequence reads: CASSLDPTNYGYTF. CDR3 coding DNA: TGTGCCAGCAGCTTGGATCCCACTAACTATGGCTACACCTTC.